Listed below are T cell receptor beta chains from one sample, sequenced in a study of Ad26.COV2.S vaccination and SARS-CoV-2 variants. Only in-frame clones appear in the TCRdb table, and some are missing; sequencing was by immunoSEQ multiplex PCR. In the table there are around 370,000 clones, 70% to 90% of which are singletons. The sequencing used peripheral blood, collected in a trial of Ad26.COV2.S vaccine versus placebo. Receptors originate from a person aged 18 to 59 who received the Ad26.COV2.S COVID-19 vaccine or a placebo. Each CDR3 is given with its conserved first and last residue. D genes are given only for firm matches. A row's size may be missing; if present it is once, few, many or a size class.

V: TRBV6-2/TRBV6-3
size: .
D: .
length: 14
J: TRBJ2-2
DNA: TGTGCCAGCAGTCCCCGAAGAAACACCGGGGAGCTGTTTTTT
CDR3: CASSPRRNTGELFF

V: TRBV19
size: .
D: .
length: 13
J: TRBJ1-2
DNA: TGTGCCAGTAGTAACGACAGGAACTATGGCTACACCTTC
CDR3: CASSNDRNYGYTF

V: TRBV28
size: .
D: .
length: 12
J: TRBJ1-2
DNA: TGTGCCAGCAGACCCGCGGGGTATGGCTACACCTTC
CDR3: CASRPAGYGYTF

V: TRBV27
size: .
D: TRBD2
length: 13
J: TRBJ2-7
DNA: TGTGCCAGTGGCAGCGGGAGGGGGTTTGAGCAGTACTTC
CDR3: CASGSGRGFEQYF

V: TRBV9
size: many
D: .
length: 13
J: TRBJ1-2
DNA: TGTGCCAGCGGGGGGTTGACCCTCTATGGCTACACCTTC
CDR3: CASGGLTLYGYTF

V: TRBV11-2
size: once
D: .
length: 15
J: TRBJ2-3
DNA: TGTGCCAGCAGCTTAGCGCGGCCTTTTGGGGATACGCAGTATTTT
CDR3: CASSLARPFGDTQYF

V: TRBV7-2
size: .
D: .
length: 11
J: TRBJ1-2
DNA: TGTGCCAGATTGCCAGGCTATGGCTACACCTTC
CDR3: CARLPGYGYTF

V: TRBV21-1
size: .
D: .
length: 15
J: TRBJ1-6
DNA: TGTGCCAGTTTCCCGGGACAGGGGTATAATTCACCCCTCCACTTT
CDR3: CASFPGQGYNSPLHF

V: TRBV19
size: .
D: .
length: 17
J: TRBJ1-3
DNA: TGTGCCAGTAGTAAGCAGGCGCCAATCCTGATGGGAAACACCATATATTTT
CDR3: CASSKQAPILMGNTIYF

V: TRBV2
size: .
D: .
length: 13
J: TRBJ2-3
DNA: TGTGCCAGCAACCCGAGAGGCGCAGATACGCAGTATTTT
CDR3: CASNPRGADTQYF